The clone carrying this T cell receptor (beta chain) was counted many times. Its antigen remains unknown. The data originate from a study of CD8 T cells in ankylosing spondylitis. The authors made TCR beta libraries by quantitative 5'-RACE with molecular barcodes. TCRdb reanalysed the 5' RACE reads using MiXCR and keeps one entry per CDR3 protein. This sample carries some 840,000 distinct CDR3 sequences, approximately 12% of them seen once, and the ten largest clones take approximately 0.51%. J lost 3 bases, V lost 4 bases, and 3 bases had no gene match. Germline V CDR1 and CDR2: SQVTM, ANQGSEA. The CDR3 has 13 amino acids. Whole-study results and caveats: The study identified a TCR beta motif of under ten highly homologous variants that appeared characteristic of ankylosing spondylitis blood. Disease-linked clones proved CD8+ and comparatively uncommon in peripheral blood. There was reportedly significant enrichment of clones that were disease-linked in matched ankylosing spondylitis synovial fluid. Several of the motif variants were reported before in synovial fluid and blood from reactive arthritis.

V and J are TRBV29-1 and TRBJ2-5; TRBD1 matches 9 bases. The receptor comes from a male donor with ankylosing spondylitis. Sequencing was performed on blood, either unsorted or a sorted T cell fraction (not recorded which). The DNA for the CDR3 is TGCAGCGTTGGGCGGACAGGGGAAGAGACCCAGTACTTC. It yields the protein CSVGRTGEETQYF.